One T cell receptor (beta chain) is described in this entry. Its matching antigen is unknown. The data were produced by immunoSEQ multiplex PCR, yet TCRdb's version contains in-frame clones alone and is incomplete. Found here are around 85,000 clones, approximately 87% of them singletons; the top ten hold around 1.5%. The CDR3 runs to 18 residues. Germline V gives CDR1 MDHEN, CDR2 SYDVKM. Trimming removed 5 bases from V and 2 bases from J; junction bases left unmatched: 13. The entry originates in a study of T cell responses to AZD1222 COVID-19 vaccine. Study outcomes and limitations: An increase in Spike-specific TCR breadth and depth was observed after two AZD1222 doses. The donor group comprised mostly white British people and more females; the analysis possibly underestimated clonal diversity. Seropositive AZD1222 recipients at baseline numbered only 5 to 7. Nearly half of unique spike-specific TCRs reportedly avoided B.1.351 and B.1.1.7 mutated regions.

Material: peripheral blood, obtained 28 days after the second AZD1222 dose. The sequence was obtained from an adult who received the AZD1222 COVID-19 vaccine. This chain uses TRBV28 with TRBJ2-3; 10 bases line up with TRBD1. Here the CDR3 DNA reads TGTGCCAGCAGTCCTCCGGGACAGGGGTTAACTCCCACAGATACGCAGTATTTT. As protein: CASSPPGQGLTPTDTQYF.